Presented here are 30 T cell receptor beta chains from one specimen sequenced in a study of Graves' ophthalmopathy and Graves' hyperthyroidism. RNA transcripts were the template, and TCR beta CDR3 regions were amplified from them. Scientists carried out first-round RT-PCR using HTBI primers and then a second-round multiplex PCR. Via MiXCR, TCRdb re-called the multiplex PCR reads, giving one row per CDR3 protein. Of around 520,000 distinct CDR3 sequences listed, roughly 39% are singletons. Sequencing used peripheral blood or thyroid tissue (not recorded which). Receptor source: an adult man with Graves' hyperthyroidism.

This clonotype came up many times. The J gene is TRBJ2-5, the V gene TRBV5-1, with D maybe TRBD2 (6 bases). Trimming removed 0 bases at V and 2 bases at J, with 17 bases between. Per the germline V gene, CDR1 is SGHRS and CDR2 is YFSETQ. This CDR3 is 17 amino acids long. This chain's CDR3 is CASSLVLGWDLQETQYF. CDR3 DNA sequence: TGCGCCAGCAGCTTGGTCCTGGGTTGGGACTTACAAGAGACCCAGTACTTC.

This clonotype was picked up a small number of times. The chain couples TRBV5-5 to TRBJ1-1; D uncertain. The V gene's germline CDR1 is SGHKS and CDR2 YYEKEE (reference sequence). The V gene lost 0 bases and the J gene lost 0 bases, with 9 bases spanning the gap. The CDR3 loop spans 15 amino acids. CDR3 in DNA: TGTGCCAGCAGCTTGGAGCAATTCATGAACACTGAAGCTTTCTTT. Translated, it gives CASSLEQFMNTEAFF.

The chain links TRBV20-1 to TRBJ2-5; 8 bases match TRBD1. This CDR3 spans 15 amino acids. The J segment lost 9 bases and the V segment lost 3 bases, leaving 15 bases of the junction unmatched. Germline assignment: CDR1 DFQATT and CDR2 SNEGSKA (reference sequence). CDR3 residues: CSASRRGTGDQPQYF. The CDR3 DNA reads as TGCAGTGCTAGCAGACGTGGGACAGGTGATCAGCCCCAGTACTTC.

About this clonotype itself: A read error may account for a junction end that differs from germline. The V call is TRBV10-3, the J call TRBJ1-2; D call uncertain. The CDR3 is 13 residues long. In germline, CDR1 is ENHRY, CDR2 SYGVKD. The CDR3 bases are TGTGCCAGCAGTTTTAGAGAGGACTATGGCTACACCTTC. Translating it yields CASSFREDYGYTF.

This clonotype was observed at least ten times. The rearrangement uses TRBV12-3 or TRBV12-4 and TRBJ2-7, with 8 bases aligning to TRBD2. This CDR3 comprises 15 residues. J lost 1 base, V lost 4 bases, and 6 bases had no gene match. The chain's CDR3 is CASSSSGGGSYEQYF. In nucleotides, the CDR3 is TGTGCCAGCAGTTCCAGCGGGGGAGGTTCCTACGAGCAGTACTTC.

This clonotype occurred many times. V gene TRBV6-1 combines with J gene TRBJ2-5; D gene unclear. V lost 4 bases and J 4 bases, leaving 10 bases between the germline ends. Germline loops: CDR1 MNHNS, CDR2 SASEGT. This CDR3 is built from 13 residues. The CDR3 reads CASSVRYLETQYF. For the CDR3, the DNA is TGTGCCAGCAGTGTACGGTACCTAGAGACCCAGTACTTC.

This rearrangement joins TRBV7-9 to TRBJ2-5; D is unresolved. The V gene lost 5 bases and the J gene lost 0 bases, with 16 bases spanning the gap. CDR1 is SEHNR, CDR2 FQNEAQ, per germline (reference sequence). The CDR3 consists of 16 residues. CDR3 protein: CASSDSYEQYQETQYF. Written as DNA, the CDR3 is TGTGCCAGCAGCGACTCCTACGAGCAGTACCAAGAGACCCAGTACTTC.

There are many counts of this clonotype. The chain links TRBV7-9 to TRBJ2-7; 9 bases are shared with TRBD1. CDR3 size: 14 residues. Germline lookup yields CDR1 SEHNR and CDR2 FQNEAQ (reference sequence). V was pared by 5 bases and J by 4 bases, with 6 bases of the junction left unmatched. CDR3 coding DNA: TGTGCCAGCAGCACGGGGGACAGGGAGTACGAGCAGTACTTC. Protein: CASSTGDREYEQYF.

In its sample, this clonotype was seen many times. The chain combines TRBV29-1 with TRBJ2-7, with a possible D match to TRBD2 (7 bases). CDR3 length: 14 amino acids. Germline CDR1 SQVTM, CDR2 ANQGSEA. Trimming took off 0 bases at V and 3 bases at J, with 12 bases between the two ends. For the CDR3, the DNA is TGCAGCGTTGAAGACGGGGGGCTGTTCTACGAGCAGTACTTC. Translating gives CSVEDGGLFYEQYF.

To note about this clonotype: An end of the junction does not agree with germline; a read error may underlie this. Here the CDR3 reads CASSLGRRGLTEAFF. The CDR3 DNA reads as TGTGCCAGCAGTTTGGGCAGGCGAGGGCTCACTGAAGCTTTCTTT. J is TRBJ1-1 and V is TRBV10-3; D unresolved. Germline CDR1 and CDR2: ENHRY and SYGVKD. The CDR3 is 15 amino acids.

Many counts were recorded for this clonotype. The rearrangement uses TRBV6-5 and TRBJ2-2; 10 bases are shared with TRBD2. Per the germline V gene, CDR1 is MNHEY and CDR2 is SVGAGI. The CDR3 loop spans 16 amino acids. V lost 5 bases to trimming and J lost 2 bases; unmatched junction nucleotides: 5. The CDR3 sequence: CASSRGLAVNTGELFF. The CDR3 DNA reads as TGTGCCAGCAGTCGAGGACTAGCGGTTAACACCGGGGAGCTGTTTTTT.

CDR3 region: CASSLGQGGGAQPQHF. CDR3 nucleotides: TGTGCCAGCAGTCTCGGACAGGGCGGAGGGGCTCAGCCCCAGCATTTT. The chain combines TRBV12-3 or TRBV12-4 with TRBJ1-5; TRBD1 agrees at 8 bases. V lost 5 bases, J lost 6 bases, and 12 bases stayed unmatched. The CDR3 has 16 residues.

This chain links TRBV5-4 with TRBJ1-1, with 7 bases matching TRBD1. V lost 6 bases, J lost 7 bases, and 3 bases stayed unmatched. The CDR3 length is 11 residues. Germline CDR1 SGHNT, CDR2 YYREEE (reference sequence). The CDR3 region has the DNA TGTGCCAGCATGGGACAGCTTGAAGCTTTCTTT. Its protein product is CASMGQLEAFF.

This clonotype was seen at least ten times. The rearrangement links TRBV10-3 to TRBJ2-2; 8 bases fit TRBD2. CDR3 size: 15 residues. V lost 5 bases to trimming and J lost 1 base; unmatched junction nucleotides: 3. CDR1 is ENHRY and CDR2 is SYGVKD in the germline V gene. In DNA form, the CDR3 reads TGTGCCATCAGTACAAGCGGGGGGAACACCGGGGAGCTGTTTTTT. This sequence encodes CAISTSGGNTGELFF.

The chain combines TRBV29-1 with TRBJ1-1; D not certain. The CDR3 is made up of 12 amino acids. V was shortened by 4 bases and J by 4 bases, with 10 bases between the two germline ends. The germline gives CDR1 SQVTM, CDR2 ANQGSEA. CDR3 DNA: TGCAGCGTTGGACCACGGGGCACTGAAGCTTTCTTT. Encoded protein: CSVGPRGTEAFF.

V usage is TRBV28 and J usage is TRBJ2-5; possibly TRBD2 for D (6 bases). The CDR3 runs 11 residues. V lost 5 bases, J lost 10 bases, and 11 bases lay in between. Germline CDR1 reads MDHEN; CDR2 reads SYDVKM. For the CDR3, the DNA is TGTGCCAGCAGTCGGGGACTGGACCAGTACTTC. Its protein product is CASSRGLDQYF.

The sample holds many counts of this clonotype. V usage is TRBV14 and J usage is TRBJ2-5, with 7 bases identical to TRBD1. Trimming took 1 base from V and 4 from J; bases not matched to a gene: 9. The CDR3 is made up of 16 amino acids. The germline gives CDR1 SGHDN, CDR2 FVKESK. CDR3 loop: CASSQAGRGGGETQYF. In DNA, the CDR3 is TGTGCCAGCAGCCAAGCGGGTCGAGGGGGCGGAGAGACCCAGTACTTC.

This clonotype was picked up many times. V gene TRBV7-2 combines with J gene TRBJ2-7; 9 nucleotides line up with TRBD1. Germline CDR1 and CDR2: SGHTA and FQGNSA. V dropped 1 base and J dropped 2; count of bases not matched to a gene: 3. CDR3 length equals 15 residues. Here the CDR3 reads CASSLGRTGAYEQYF. In DNA, the CDR3 is TGTGCCAGCAGCTTAGGTCGGACAGGGGCCTACGAGCAGTACTTC.

This chain uses TRBV20-1 with TRBJ1-1; the D gene is possibly TRBD1 (5 bases). Germline CDR1 DFQATT, CDR2 SNEGSKA (reference sequence). Trimming removed 3 bases from V and 0 bases from J, with 14 bases in between. The CDR3 sequence is 15 residues long. CDR3 DNA: TGCAGTGCTAGTCGGGCCGGGGGTATGAACACTGAAGCTTTCTTT. Its translation: CSASRAGGMNTEAFF.

Points on this clonotype: With a much larger clone just one base away, this may be a read error. The chain joins TRBV7-9 to TRBJ1-4; 8 nucleotides agree with TRBD1. The CDR3 loop spans 17 amino acids. V was pared by 1 base and J by 1 base, with 5 bases of the junction left unmatched. Looked up from germline, CDR1 is SEHNR and CDR2 is FQNEAQ (reference sequence). CDR3 sequence reads: CASSLGRGQETNEKLFF. Here the CDR3 DNA reads TGTGCCAGCAGCTTAGGTAGGGGACAGGAAACTAATGAAAAACTGTTTTTT.

A remark on this clonotype: One end of the junction varies from germline; a read error may be responsible. The V and J genes are TRBV12-3 or TRBV12-4 and TRBJ1-2; 7 nucleotides match TRBD1. This CDR3 is 12 amino acids long. CDR3 amino acids: CASRNTGVGCTF. DNA for the CDR3: TGTGCCAGCAGGAACACAGGGGTTGGCTGCACCTTC.

J is TRBJ2-2 and V is TRBV20-1, with TRBD2 as a possible D gene (6 bases). This CDR3 comprises 14 residues. The germline gives CDR1 DFQATT, CDR2 SNEGSKA (reference sequence). Trimming shortened V by 3 bases and J by 6 bases, and 14 bases separated the two germline ends. CDR3: CSARREGVAGELFF. The DNA of the CDR3 is TGCAGTGCTAGGCGGGAAGGGGTCGCCGGGGAGCTGTTTTTT.

The chain uses TRBV5-1 and TRBJ1-1, with no clear D. Germline CDR1 is SGHRS and CDR2 is YFSETQ. Trimming pared 0 bases from V and 1 base from J, leaving 7 bases between. This CDR3 spans 14 amino acids. CDR3 in amino acids: CASSLARQNTEAFF. The CDR3 bases are TGCGCCAGCAGCTTGGCTAGACAGAACACTGAAGCTTTCTTT.

Worth noting for this clonotype: Sequence at one end of the junction differs from germline and may be a read error. This sequence joins TRBV4-2 and TRBJ1-4; D is unclear. Germline V gene sequence: CDR1 LGHNA, CDR2 YNFKEQ. CDR3 size: 12 residues. The CDR3 region has the DNA TGTGCCAGCAGCTTGCCGAATGAAAAACTGCTTTTT. Translating it yields CASSLPNEKLLF.

This clonotype was seen only a few times. This chain links TRBV6-5 with TRBJ2-7; D is possibly TRBD2 (6 bases). Germline values: CDR1 MNHEY, CDR2 SVGAGI. The CDR3 contains 12 residues. Trimming removed 5 bases at V and 4 bases at J, with 9 bases between. CDR3 protein: CASSGDFYEQYF. CDR3 nucleotide sequence: TGTGCCAGCAGTGGGGACTTTTACGAGCAGTACTTC.

A single count supports this clonotype. The J gene is TRBJ2-2, the V gene TRBV29-1, with D possibly TRBD1 on 5 matching bases. Between the trimmed V and J ends, which lost 8 bases and 2 bases, there was a span of 12 bases. The CDR3 has 13 amino acids. Germline-derived CDR1 and CDR2 are SQVTM and ANQGSEA. The CDR3 loop reads CSFDQGNTGELFF. The CDR3 region has the DNA TGCAGCTTCGACCAGGGTAACACCGGGGAGCTGTTTTTT.

This rearrangement joins TRBV10-3 to TRBJ1-6; 7 nucleotides align to TRBD1. Germline assignment: CDR1 ENHRY and CDR2 SYGVKD. CDR3 length: 16 amino acids. V gave up 0 bases and J gave up 7 bases; unmatched junction bases: 6. In DNA form, the CDR3 reads TGTGCCATCAGTGAGTCGTCAGGGGGTCTAAATTCACCCCTCCACTTT. Amino acids: CAISESSGGLNSPLHF.

The rearrangement joins TRBV5-1 to TRBJ1-1; D is undetermined. V lost 0 bases and J lost 2, with 17 bases in between. This CDR3 contains 17 residues. The germline V gene has CDR1 SGHRS and CDR2 YFSETQ. As DNA, the CDR3 is TGCGCCAGCAGCTTGGAGGGAAATTTGCGGGGAAACACTGAAGCTTTCTTT. This sequence encodes CASSLEGNLRGNTEAFF.

This clonotype was picked up a small number of times. This sequence joins TRBV19 and TRBJ1-1; tentative D call: TRBD1 (5 bases). The CDR3 contains 15 residues. Germline loops: CDR1 LNHDA, CDR2 SQIVND (reference sequence). Trimming left V 6 bases short and J 0 bases short, with 14 bases between. The CDR3 region is CASRQAIYLNTEAFF. CDR3 nucleotide sequence: TGTGCCAGTAGACAGGCAATCTATCTGAACACTGAAGCTTTCTTT.

The CDR3 sequence is CAIRGSEGVGGYTF. Here the CDR3 DNA reads TGTGCCATCAGGGGAAGTGAGGGGGTTGGAGGCTACACCTTC. The chain has TRBV10-3 and TRBJ1-2; weak D call: TRBD1 (6 bases). CDR3 length: 14 residues. Germline-derived CDR1 and CDR2 are ENHRY and SYGVKD. Trimming took 6 bases from V and 8 from J, leaving 19 bases between them.